This is a list of T cell receptor beta chains from one sample in a study of T cells after posttransplantation cyclophosphamide. The data were produced by immunoSEQ multiplex PCR, yet TCRdb's version contains in-frame clones alone and is incomplete. The sample has fewer than 40,000 clones, none seen only once. Sequencing was performed on PBMCs. These TCRs come from a woman aged 45-60 years in good health and a related stem cell transplant donor. Both conserved end residues are part of each CDR3. The order of the fields is V gene, J gene, D gene, clone size, CDR3 protein, CDR3 DNA. A D gene is named only where the DNA matches it firmly. Expanded clones are given a class, and other clones once, few, many or no size at all.

v_gene: TRBV4-1
j_gene: TRBJ2-3
d_gene: TRBD1
abundance: many
CDR3aa: CASSHPNRGQSTDTQYF
CDR3nt: TGCGCCAGCAGCCATCCGAACAGGGGACAGAGCACAGATACGCAGTATTTT

v_gene: TRBV11-1
j_gene: TRBJ1-2
d_gene: -
abundance: many
CDR3aa: CASSLREGWNYGYTF
CDR3nt: TGTGCCAGCAGCTTACGGGAGGGGTGGAACTATGGCTACACCTTC

v_gene: TRBV5-8
j_gene: TRBJ1-5
d_gene: -
abundance: many
CDR3aa: CASSLVGTFVQPQHF
CDR3nt: TGTGCCAGCAGCTTGGTGGGGACTTTTGTCCAGCCCCAGCATTTT

v_gene: TRBV6-4
j_gene: TRBJ2-2
d_gene: TRBD1
abundance: -
CDR3aa: CASSARGYDTGELFF
CDR3nt: TGTGCCAGCAGCGCCAGGGGGTACGACACCGGGGAGCTGTTTTTT

v_gene: TRBV30
j_gene: TRBJ1-1
d_gene: TRBD1
abundance: many
CDR3aa: CAWTLRQGRTEAFF
CDR3nt: TGTGCCTGGACCCTCAGACAGGGGAGAACTGAAGCTTTCTTT

v_gene: TRBV28
j_gene: TRBJ2-7
d_gene: TRBD1
abundance: many
CDR3aa: CASGTGGGEQYF
CDR3nt: TGTGCCAGCGGGACAGGGGGCGGCGAGCAGTACTTC

v_gene: TRBV7-3
j_gene: TRBJ2-1
d_gene: TRBD2
abundance: many
CDR3aa: CASSLDRAGYNEQFF
CDR3nt: TGTGCCAGCAGCTTGGACCGAGCGGGGTACAATGAGCAGTTCTTC

v_gene: TRBV6-1
j_gene: TRBJ2-7
d_gene: -
abundance: few
CDR3aa: CASSEGGKATYEQYF
CDR3nt: TGTGCCAGCAGTGAAGGGGGCAAAGCCACCTACGAGCAGTACTTC

v_gene: TRBV29-1
j_gene: TRBJ2-7
d_gene: -
abundance: -
CDR3aa: CSVGLPYEQYF
CDR3nt: TGCAGCGTTGGGCTGCCTTACGAGCAGTACTTC

v_gene: TRBV5-1
j_gene: TRBJ1-1
d_gene: -
abundance: many
CDR3aa: CASSYQGFGNTEAFF
CDR3nt: TGCGCCAGCAGCTATCAGGGCTTTGGAAACACTGAAGCTTTCTTT

v_gene: TRBV25-1
j_gene: TRBJ1-6
d_gene: -
abundance: few
CDR3aa: CASSVGGWDNSPLHF
CDR3nt: TGTGCCAGCAGTGTTGGGGGGTGGGATAATTCACCCCTCCACTTT

v_gene: TRBV19
j_gene: TRBJ1-2
d_gene: -
abundance: many
CDR3aa: CASKGDGVNYGYTF
CDR3nt: TGTGCCAGTAAGGGGGACGGCGTTAACTATGGCTACACCTTC

v_gene: TRBV6-5
j_gene: TRBJ2-1
d_gene: -
abundance: many
CDR3aa: CASSFGMLNEQFF
CDR3nt: TGTGCCAGCAGTTTCGGGATGCTCAATGAGCAGTTCTTC

v_gene: TRBV18
j_gene: TRBJ1-1
d_gene: -
abundance: many
CDR3aa: CASSSPNRGNGEAFF
CDR3nt: TGTGCCAGCTCCTCACCCAATCGGGGGAATGGTGAAGCTTTCTTT

v_gene: TRBV7-9
j_gene: TRBJ1-2
d_gene: -
abundance: many
CDR3aa: CASSATDGGWEYGYTF
CDR3nt: TGTGCCAGCAGCGCAACCGACGGAGGTTGGGAATATGGCTACACCTTC

v_gene: TRBV2
j_gene: TRBJ2-2
d_gene: -
abundance: -
CDR3aa: CASSPGDRSGLFF
CDR3nt: TGTGCCAGCAGCCCAGGGGACCGCTCGGGGCTGTTTTTT

v_gene: TRBV27
j_gene: TRBJ1-1
d_gene: TRBD1
abundance: few
CDR3aa: CASSMGQIYTEAFF
CDR3nt: TGTGCCAGCAGTATGGGACAGATCTACACTGAAGCTTTCTTT

v_gene: TRBV19
j_gene: TRBJ2-3
d_gene: -
abundance: many
CDR3aa: CASKVQGKDTQYF
CDR3nt: TGTGCCAGTAAGGTACAGGGTAAAGATACGCAGTATTTT

v_gene: TRBV7-9
j_gene: TRBJ1-1
d_gene: TRBD1
abundance: many
CDR3aa: CASRYRGPEAFF
CDR3nt: TGTGCCAGCAGATACAGGGGACCTGAAGCTTTCTTT

v_gene: TRBV7-9
j_gene: TRBJ2-7
d_gene: -
abundance: -
CDR3aa: CASTSGAWDYYEQYF
CDR3nt: TGTGCCAGCACCTCAGGGGCGTGGGATTACTACGAGCAGTACTTC

v_gene: TRBV5-6
j_gene: TRBJ1-2
d_gene: TRBD1
abundance: many
CDR3aa: CASSQGQIIRHF
CDR3nt: TGTGCCAGCAGCCAGGGACAGATAATCCGCCACTTC

v_gene: TRBV12-5
j_gene: TRBJ2-3
d_gene: -
abundance: -
CDR3aa: CASGAGAPGDTQYF
CDR3nt: TGTGCTAGTGGTGCGGGGGCCCCAGGAGATACGCAGTATTTT

v_gene: TRBV28
j_gene: TRBJ1-4
d_gene: TRBD1
abundance: many
CDR3aa: CASSFRQGATNEKLFF
CDR3nt: TGTGCCAGCAGTTTCCGACAGGGTGCAACTAATGAAAAACTGTTTTTT

v_gene: TRBV5-6
j_gene: TRBJ1-1
d_gene: TRBD1
abundance: many
CDR3aa: CASRRDRLYTEAFF
CDR3nt: TGTGCCAGCAGACGGGACAGACTATACACTGAAGCTTTCTTT

v_gene: TRBV30
j_gene: TRBJ1-3
d_gene: -
abundance: many
CDR3aa: CAWSRGTPSGNTIYF
CDR3nt: TGTGCCTGGAGTAGGGGGACACCATCTGGAAACACCATATATTTT

v_gene: TRBV4-2
j_gene: TRBJ2-3
d_gene: -
abundance: many
CDR3aa: CASSHPTGPDTQYF
CDR3nt: TGTGCCAGCAGCCACCCAACAGGGCCAGATACGCAGTATTTT

v_gene: TRBV28
j_gene: TRBJ2-3
d_gene: TRBD1
abundance: many
CDR3aa: CASSLLDRGTDTQYF
CDR3nt: TGTGCCAGCAGTTTATTAGACAGGGGAACAGATACGCAGTATTTT

v_gene: TRBV6-5
j_gene: TRBJ1-1
d_gene: -
abundance: many
CDR3aa: CASSYEGQKAFF
CDR3nt: TGTGCCAGCAGTTACGAGGGCCAAAAAGCTTTCTTT

v_gene: TRBV15
j_gene: TRBJ2-3
d_gene: -
abundance: many
CDR3aa: CATKRVSSTDTQYF
CDR3nt: TGTGCCACGAAGCGGGTGTCTAGCACAGATACGCAGTATTTT

v_gene: TRBV9
j_gene: TRBJ1-1
d_gene: TRBD1
abundance: many
CDR3aa: CASSPRGQVNTEAFF
CDR3nt: TGTGCCAGCAGCCCAAGGGGACAGGTGAACACTGAAGCTTTCTTT

v_gene: TRBV7-9
j_gene: TRBJ2-7
d_gene: TRBD1
abundance: many
CDR3aa: CASSWDREAHEQYF
CDR3nt: TGTGCCAGCAGCTGGGACAGGGAGGCCCACGAGCAGTACTTC

v_gene: TRBV19
j_gene: TRBJ1-3
d_gene: -
abundance: many
CDR3aa: CASSVGRASGNTIYF
CDR3nt: TGTGCCAGTAGTGTCGGCAGGGCGTCTGGAAACACCATATATTTT

v_gene: TRBV2
j_gene: TRBJ2-1
d_gene: TRBD2
abundance: many
CDR3aa: CASSGFSGTSGVNEQFF
CDR3nt: TGTGCCAGCAGTGGTTTTTCCGGGACTAGCGGGGTCAATGAGCAGTTCTTC

v_gene: TRBV19
j_gene: TRBJ1-1
d_gene: -
abundance: many
CDR3aa: CASSPGQGRLRDQAFF
CDR3nt: TGTGCCAGTAGTCCAGGGCAGGGGCGTCTTCGGGACCAAGCTTTCTTT

v_gene: TRBV30
j_gene: TRBJ1-1
d_gene: -
abundance: many
CDR3aa: CAWSVLEDTEAFF
CDR3nt: TGTGCCTGGAGTGTCCTTGAGGACACTGAAGCTTTCTTT

v_gene: TRBV5-1
j_gene: TRBJ2-2
d_gene: TRBD2
abundance: many
CDR3aa: CASSRSGAKTGELFF
CDR3nt: TGCGCCAGCAGCCGAAGCGGGGCTAAGACCGGGGAGCTGTTTTTT

v_gene: TRBV9
j_gene: TRBJ2-1
d_gene: TRBD2
abundance: many
CDR3aa: CASSVASGGTYNEQFF
CDR3nt: TGTGCCAGCAGCGTAGCGAGCGGGGGAACCTACAATGAGCAGTTCTTC

v_gene: TRBV4-1
j_gene: TRBJ1-1
d_gene: -
abundance: few
CDR3aa: CASSHLTVNTEAFF
CDR3nt: TGCGCCAGCAGCCACTTGACAGTGAACACTGAAGCTTTCTTT

v_gene: TRBV6-5
j_gene: TRBJ2-5
d_gene: -
abundance: many
CDR3aa: CASSHLQGTVKETQYF
CDR3nt: TGTGCCAGCAGTCACTTACAGGGTACCGTAAAAGAGACCCAGTACTTC

v_gene: TRBV11-1
j_gene: TRBJ2-1
d_gene: -
abundance: many
CDR3aa: CASSFLSGEGEQFF
CDR3nt: TGTGCCAGCAGCTTTTTATCAGGGGAGGGGGAGCAGTTCTTC

v_gene: TRBV11-2
j_gene: TRBJ2-7
d_gene: -
abundance: many
CDR3aa: CASSHKGGEQYF
CDR3nt: TGTGCCAGCAGCCATAAGGGGGGGGAGCAGTACTTC

v_gene: TRBV7-6
j_gene: TRBJ2-7
d_gene: -
abundance: many
CDR3aa: CASSPPHFEEQYF
CDR3nt: TGTGCCAGCAGCCCCCCCCACTTCGAGGAGCAGTACTTC

v_gene: TRBV5-1
j_gene: TRBJ2-7
d_gene: -
abundance: -
CDR3aa: CASSLGGTTPNEQYF
CDR3nt: TGCGCCAGCAGCTTGGGGGGGACAACCCCCAACGAGCAGTACTTC

v_gene: TRBV2
j_gene: TRBJ2-2
d_gene: TRBD1
abundance: many
CDR3aa: CASTRTGSGELFF
CDR3nt: TGTGCCAGCACCCGGACAGGGTCCGGGGAGCTGTTTTTT

v_gene: TRBV27
j_gene: TRBJ1-2
d_gene: -
abundance: many
CDR3aa: CASSLGAAYGYTF
CDR3nt: TGTGCCAGCAGTTTAGGGGCAGCTTATGGCTACACCTTC

v_gene: TRBV14
j_gene: TRBJ1-4
d_gene: -
abundance: many
CDR3aa: CASNRRGGEKLFF
CDR3nt: TGTGCCAGCAACCGCCGCGGAGGGGAAAAACTGTTTTTT

v_gene: TRBV5-1
j_gene: TRBJ2-7
d_gene: -
abundance: many
CDR3aa: CASSLQEQGEQYF
CDR3nt: TGCGCCAGCAGCTTGCAAGAGCAGGGCGAACAGTACTTC

v_gene: TRBV5-1
j_gene: TRBJ2-3
d_gene: -
abundance: many
CDR3aa: CASSLKGHDTDTQYF
CDR3nt: TGCGCCAGCAGCTTGAAGGGACACGACACAGATACGCAGTATTTT

v_gene: TRBV28
j_gene: TRBJ1-6
d_gene: TRBD1
abundance: many
CDR3aa: CASSQTGISYNSPLHF
CDR3nt: TGTGCCAGCAGTCAGACAGGGATCTCCTATAATTCACCCCTCCACTTT

v_gene: TRBV27
j_gene: TRBJ1-6
d_gene: TRBD1
abundance: many
CDR3aa: CASSSIGTGGLSPLHF
CDR3nt: TGTGCCAGCAGTTCAATCGGGACAGGGGGCTTATCACCCCTCCACTTT

v_gene: TRBV7-9
j_gene: TRBJ1-6
d_gene: -
abundance: many
CDR3aa: CASRGEGGDNSPLHF
CDR3nt: TGTGCCAGCAGAGGGGAAGGGGGTGATAATTCACCCCTCCACTTT

v_gene: TRBV5-1
j_gene: TRBJ2-7
d_gene: -
abundance: many
CDR3aa: CASRGKGSSYEQYF
CDR3nt: TGCGCCAGCAGAGGTAAGGGGTCCTCCTACGAGCAGTACTTC

v_gene: TRBV15
j_gene: TRBJ1-1
d_gene: -
abundance: many
CDR3aa: CATSRVGMTEAFF
CDR3nt: TGTGCCACCAGCAGAGTGGGCATGACTGAAGCTTTCTTT

v_gene: TRBV5-1
j_gene: TRBJ1-3
d_gene: -
abundance: many
CDR3aa: CASSLGLMSSGNTIYF
CDR3nt: TGCGCCAGCAGCTTGGGACTTATGAGCTCTGGAAACACCATATATTTT

v_gene: TRBV14
j_gene: TRBJ2-1
d_gene: TRBD2
abundance: many
CDR3aa: CASSPRPYIGGGGYNEQFF
CDR3nt: TGTGCCAGCAGCCCCCGCCCTTATATTGGCGGGGGGGGTTACAATGAGCAGTTCTTC

v_gene: TRBV9
j_gene: TRBJ2-1
d_gene: -
abundance: many
CDR3aa: CASGDPLPRPLYNEQFF
CDR3nt: TGTGCCAGCGGAGATCCCCTACCGCGTCCGCTGTACAATGAGCAGTTCTTC

v_gene: TRBV7-3
j_gene: TRBJ2-3
d_gene: -
abundance: many
CDR3aa: CASSSRGTFGDTQYF
CDR3nt: TGTGCCAGCAGCTCCCGGGGGACCTTCGGAGATACGCAGTATTTT